Following are 14 T cell receptor beta chains from one sample sequenced in a study of shared clonotypes between healthy human individuals. TCRdb keeps only in-frame clones here, not all; method: immunoSEQ multiplex PCR. The sample consists of about 500,000 clones, more than 70% of them appearing once. The sequenced sample was PBMCs. These receptors all stem from a woman in her thirties or forties in good health. Some clones in this sample may be carry-over from other donors' samples.

This rearrangement joins TRBV29-1 to TRBJ1-1; D is uncertain. Trimming left V 4 bases short and J 7 bases short, with 13 bases between. CDR3 length: 12 amino acids. The germline gives CDR1 SQVTM, CDR2 ANQGSEA. This chain's CDR3 is CSVVKGQSEAFF. The CDR3 region has the DNA TGCAGCGTTGTAAAGGGTCAGAGTGAAGCTTTCTTT.

The CDR3 DNA sequence: TGCGCCAGCAGCTTGGGGCAGCGGGGCCAAGAGACCCAGTACTTC. It specifies CASSLGQRGQETQYF. This chain joins TRBV5-1 and TRBJ2-5; 7 bases fit TRBD2. This CDR3 comprises 15 residues. With 0 bases clipped from V and 1 base from J, the junction kept 3 bases outside the gene matches. Germline-derived CDR1 and CDR2 are SGHRS and YFSETQ.

This clone was seen a single time. The chain employs TRBV10-3 and TRBJ2-1, with 15 bases matching TRBD2. With V trimmed by 2 bases and J by 5 bases, 4 bases remained unmatched. CDR3 length equals 17 residues. Germline values: CDR1 ENHRY, CDR2 SYGVKD. The CDR3 loop reads CAISEAGLAGGDNEQFF. The CDR3 DNA follows: TGTGCCATCAGTGAGGCGGGACTAGCGGGAGGAGACAATGAGCAGTTCTTC.

V usage is TRBV9 and J usage is TRBJ1-3, with D hard to call. Looked up from germline, CDR1 is SGDLS and CDR2 is YYNGEE. V gave up 4 bases and J gave up 4 bases, with 18 bases separating them. This CDR3 spans 16 amino acids. The CDR3 loop reads CASSTHDGNRGNTIYF. The CDR3 DNA is TGTGCCAGCAGCACCCACGACGGGAATCGAGGAAACACCATATATTTT.

This rearrangement joins TRBV30 to TRBJ1-5; D remains unclear. Trimming stripped 4 bases from V and 3 bases from J, with 10 bases between. Per the germline V gene, CDR1 is GTSNPN and CDR2 is SVGIG (reference sequence). The CDR3 is made up of 13 amino acids. CDR3 in amino acids: CAWTIGPNQPQHF. The CDR3 nucleotides read TGTGCCTGGACGATAGGGCCCAATCAGCCCCAGCATTTT. The variable domain in full, completed from reference TRBV30 and TRBJ1-5, reads SQTIHQWPATLVQPVGSPLSLECTVEGTSNPNLYWYRQAAGRGLQLLFYSVGIGQISSEVPQNLSASRPQDRQFILSSKKLLLSDSGFYLCAWTIGPNQPQHFGDGTRLSIL.

The V call is TRBV7-2, the J call TRBJ2-7; TRBD1 matches 11 bases. Unmatched junction bases numbered 3, after V lost 3 bases and J lost 5 bases. This CDR3 has 14 residues. Looked up from germline, CDR1 is SGHTA and CDR2 is FQGNSA. This CDR3 is CASSLRTGGNEQYF. DNA of the CDR3: TGTGCCAGCAGCTTGAGGACAGGGGGCAACGAGCAGTACTTC.

There are a few counts of this clone. This specimen includes other DNA sequences encoding the same CDR3. The CDR3 DNA reads TGCAGCGTCCCAGGACAGGGGGTTCTGAACACTGAAGCTTTCTTT. Protein product: CSVPGQGVLNTEAFF. The gene calls are TRBV29-1 and TRBJ1-1; 10 bases agree with TRBD1. Germline V lookup: CDR1 SQVTM, CDR2 ANQGSEA. V was pared by 6 bases and J by 0 bases, with 7 bases of the junction left unmatched. The CDR3 is made up of 15 amino acids.

This clone has just a few counts. The CDR3 spells CASSPNSGRDTGELFF. The CDR3 DNA is TGTGCCAGCAGCCCGAATAGCGGGAGGGACACCGGGGAGCTGTTTTTT. The chain couples TRBV11-1 to TRBJ2-2; 11 positions agree with TRBD2. Germline V gives CDR1 SGHAT, CDR2 FQDESV (reference sequence). Trimming at V came to 5 bases and at J to 3 bases, leaving 5 bases not matched to a gene. CDR3 length: 16 residues. The full variable domain, completed using reference TRBV11-1 and TRBJ2-2, is EAEVAQSPRYKITEKSQAVAFWCDPISGHATLYWYRQILGQGPELLVQFQDESVVDDSQLPKDRFSAERLKGVDSTLKIQPAELGDSAMYLCASSPNSGRDTGELFFGEGSRLTVL.

In its sample, this clone was seen once. At one boundary the junction diverges from the germline segment, which might be a read error. The CDR3 DNA reads TGTGCCAGCAGCCGTACTAGCGACCACTACGATGAGCAGTTCTTC. The encoded protein is CASSRTSDHYDEQFF. The chain recombines TRBV7-2 with TRBJ2-1, with 7 bases aligning to TRBD2. The germline V gene encodes CDR1 SGHTA and CDR2 FQGNSA. The CDR3 contains 15 residues.

This clone occurred many times. Distinct nucleotide sequences in the sample also encode this CDR3. This sequence joins TRBV27 and TRBJ2-1, with 9 positions matching TRBD2. CDR1 is MNHEY and CDR2 is SMNVEV in the germline V gene (reference sequence). CDR3 length equals 16 residues. V lost 4 bases to trimming and J lost 2 bases; unmatched junction nucleotides: 6. CDR3 sequence (DNA): TGTGCCAGCAGTTCTAGCGGGGTGGATGCCTACAATGAGCAGTTCTTC. Its protein is CASSSSGVDAYNEQFF.

This clone was observed a few times. The chain is built from TRBV7-8 and TRBJ2-3; D is unresolved. Germline CDR1 and CDR2: SGHVS and FQNEAQ. The CDR3 has 14 residues. V was trimmed by 4 bases and J by 0 bases, leaving 8 bases between them. CDR3 bases: TGTGCCAGCAGCTCCCTTCGTAGCACAGATACGCAGTATTTT. Its translation is CASSSLRSTDTQYF.

The rearrangement links TRBV2 to TRBJ2-3, with 13 nucleotides matching TRBD2. Germline lookup yields CDR1 SNHLY and CDR2 FYNNEI. With V trimmed by 7 bases and J by 3 bases, 4 bases remained unmatched. The CDR3 spans 15 residues. The CDR3 region has the DNA TGTGCCAGCACTCCGGGACTAGCGGGAACAGATACGCAGTATTTT. The encoded protein is CASTPGLAGTDTQYF.

V is TRBV6-6 and J is TRBJ2-7; D might be TRBD2 (5 bases). V lost 2 bases and J lost 0, with 11 bases in between. Germline V lookup: CDR1 MNHNY, CDR2 SVGAGI (reference sequence). The CDR3 sequence is 15 residues long. In DNA form, the CDR3 reads TGTGCCAGCAGTTACGTGGCTAGCAGCTCCTACGAGCAGTACTTC. It specifies CASSYVASSSYEQYF.

In its sample, this clone was seen once. A much larger clone lies one base from this, so it may be a read error. The CDR3 carries no conserved terminal phenylalanine or tryptophan, so it likely arises from a read error. V usage is TRBV29-1 and J usage is TRBJ1-1; the D gene is possibly TRBD1 (5 bases). CDR3 length: 12 residues. The V end was cut by 3 bases, the J end by 5 bases, with 10 bases between. CDR1 and CDR2 (germline): SQVTM, ANQGSEA. Here the CDR3 DNA reads TGCAGCGTTGAGCCGGGGGGAACTGAAGCTTTCCTT. Translating gives CSVEPGGTEAFL.